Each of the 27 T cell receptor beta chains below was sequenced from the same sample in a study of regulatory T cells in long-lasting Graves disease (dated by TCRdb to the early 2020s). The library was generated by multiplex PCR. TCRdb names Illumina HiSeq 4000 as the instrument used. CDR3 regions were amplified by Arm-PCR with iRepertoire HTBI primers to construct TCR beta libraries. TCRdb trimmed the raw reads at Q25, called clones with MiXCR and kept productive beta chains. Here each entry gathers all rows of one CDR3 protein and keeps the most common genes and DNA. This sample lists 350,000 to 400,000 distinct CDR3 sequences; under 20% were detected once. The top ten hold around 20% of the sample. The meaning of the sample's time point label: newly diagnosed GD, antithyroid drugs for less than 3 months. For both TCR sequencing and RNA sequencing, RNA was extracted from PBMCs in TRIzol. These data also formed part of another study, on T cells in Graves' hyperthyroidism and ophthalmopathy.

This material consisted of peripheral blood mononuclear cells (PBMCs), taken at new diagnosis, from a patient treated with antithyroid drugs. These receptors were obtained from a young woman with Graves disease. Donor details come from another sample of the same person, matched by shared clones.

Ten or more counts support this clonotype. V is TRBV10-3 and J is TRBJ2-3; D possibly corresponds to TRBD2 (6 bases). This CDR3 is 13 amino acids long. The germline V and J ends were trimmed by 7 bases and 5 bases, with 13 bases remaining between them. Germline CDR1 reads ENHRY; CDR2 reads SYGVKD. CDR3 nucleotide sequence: TGTGCCATCACCCGGACTATCCGAGATACGCAGTATTTT. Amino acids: CAITRTIRDTQYF.

The CDR3 DNA sequence: TGCAGCGGTAGCGGGAGAGGCAATGAGCAGTTCTTC. Translated: CSGSGRGNEQFF. V and J are TRBV29-1 and TRBJ2-1; 9 bases line up with TRBD2. The CDR3 is 12 residues long. After removal of 7 bases from V and 6 bases from J, the junction contained 4 bases not matched to a gene. Germline V gene sequence: CDR1 SQVTM, CDR2 ANQGSEA.

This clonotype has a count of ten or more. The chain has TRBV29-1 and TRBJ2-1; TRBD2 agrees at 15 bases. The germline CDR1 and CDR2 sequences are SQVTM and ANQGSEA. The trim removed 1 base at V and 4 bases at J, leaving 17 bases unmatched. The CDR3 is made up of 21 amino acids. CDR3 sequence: CSVEGTSGRAGDGNEYNEQFF. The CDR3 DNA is TGCAGCGTTGAAGGGACTAGCGGGAGGGCCGGCGATGGTAACGAATACAATGAGCAGTTCTTC.

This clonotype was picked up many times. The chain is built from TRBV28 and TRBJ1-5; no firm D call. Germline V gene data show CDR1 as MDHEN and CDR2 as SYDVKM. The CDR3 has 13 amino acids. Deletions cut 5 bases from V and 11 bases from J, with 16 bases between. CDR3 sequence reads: CASSPQRAFAQHF. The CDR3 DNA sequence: TGTGCCAGCAGTCCCCAAAGGGCGTTTGCCCAGCATTTT. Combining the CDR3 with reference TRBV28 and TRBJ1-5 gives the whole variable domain DVKVTQSSRYLVKRTGEKVFLECVQDMDHENMFWYRQDPGLGLRLIYFSYDVKMKEKGDIPEGYSVSREKKERFSLILESASTNQTSMYLCASSPQRAFAQHFGDGTRLSIL.

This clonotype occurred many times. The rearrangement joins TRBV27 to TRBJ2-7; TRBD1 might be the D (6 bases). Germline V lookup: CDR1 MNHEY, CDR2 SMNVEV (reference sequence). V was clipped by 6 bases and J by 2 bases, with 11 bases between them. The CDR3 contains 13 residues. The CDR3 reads CASSQRTAYEQYF. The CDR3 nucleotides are TGTGCCAGCAGCCAAAGGACAGCCTACGAGCAGTACTTC.

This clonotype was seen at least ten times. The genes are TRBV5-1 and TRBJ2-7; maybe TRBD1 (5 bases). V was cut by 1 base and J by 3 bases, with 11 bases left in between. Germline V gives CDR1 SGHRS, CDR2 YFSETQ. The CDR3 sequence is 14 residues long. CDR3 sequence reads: CASSLSQGYYEQYF. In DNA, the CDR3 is TGCGCCAGCAGCTTGAGCCAGGGATACTACGAGCAGTACTTC.

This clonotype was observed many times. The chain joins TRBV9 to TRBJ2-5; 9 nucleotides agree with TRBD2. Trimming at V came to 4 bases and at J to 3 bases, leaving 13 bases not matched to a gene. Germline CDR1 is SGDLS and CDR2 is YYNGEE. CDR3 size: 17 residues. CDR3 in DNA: TGTGCCAGCAGCCCGGCAGCGGGCGGGGGGGCTAAAGAGACCCAGTACTTC. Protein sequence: CASSPAAGGGAKETQYF.

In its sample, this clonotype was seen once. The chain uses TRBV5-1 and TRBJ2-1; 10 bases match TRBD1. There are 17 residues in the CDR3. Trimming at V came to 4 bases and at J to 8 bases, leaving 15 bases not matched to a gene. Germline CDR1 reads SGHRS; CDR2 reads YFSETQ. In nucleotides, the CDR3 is TGCGCCAGCAGCCTCGGGACAGGGGAGTACGTACTGGATGAGCAGTTCTTC. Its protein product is CASSLGTGEYVLDEQFF.

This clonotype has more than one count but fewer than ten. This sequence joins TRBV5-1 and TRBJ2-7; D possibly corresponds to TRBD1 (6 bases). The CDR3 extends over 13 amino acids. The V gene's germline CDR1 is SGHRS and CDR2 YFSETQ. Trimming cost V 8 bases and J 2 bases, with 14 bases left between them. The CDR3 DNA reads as TGCGCCAGTAACCGGGACACCACCTACGAGCAGTACTTC. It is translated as CASNRDTTYEQYF. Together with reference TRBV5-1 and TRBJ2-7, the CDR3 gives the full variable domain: KAGVTQTPRYLIKTRGQQVTLSCSPISGHRSVSWYQQTPGQGLQFLFEYFSETQRNKGNFPGRFSGRQFSNSRSEMNVSTLELGDSALYLCASNRDTTYEQYFGPGTRLTVT.

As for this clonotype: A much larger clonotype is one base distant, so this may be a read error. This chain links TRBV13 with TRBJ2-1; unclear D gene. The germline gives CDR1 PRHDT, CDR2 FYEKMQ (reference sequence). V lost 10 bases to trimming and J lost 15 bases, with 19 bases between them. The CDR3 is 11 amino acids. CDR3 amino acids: CANSEVAGPFF. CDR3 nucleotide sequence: TGTGCCAACAGTGAGGTGGCAGGCCCGTTCTTC.

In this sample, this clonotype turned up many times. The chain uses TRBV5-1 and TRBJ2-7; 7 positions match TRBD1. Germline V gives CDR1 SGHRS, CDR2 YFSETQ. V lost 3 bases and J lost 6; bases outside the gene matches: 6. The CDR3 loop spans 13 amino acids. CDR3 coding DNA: TGCGCCAGCAGCTCCACCTCAGGGGGCGAGCAGTACTTC. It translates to CASSSTSGGEQYF.

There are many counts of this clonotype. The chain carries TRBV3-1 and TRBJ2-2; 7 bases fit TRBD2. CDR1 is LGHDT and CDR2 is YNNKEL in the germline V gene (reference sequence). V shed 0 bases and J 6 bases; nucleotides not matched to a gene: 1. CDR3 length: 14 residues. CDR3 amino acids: CASSQDLAAGELFF. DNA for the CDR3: TGTGCCAGCAGCCAAGACCTAGCGGCCGGGGAGCTGTTTTTT.

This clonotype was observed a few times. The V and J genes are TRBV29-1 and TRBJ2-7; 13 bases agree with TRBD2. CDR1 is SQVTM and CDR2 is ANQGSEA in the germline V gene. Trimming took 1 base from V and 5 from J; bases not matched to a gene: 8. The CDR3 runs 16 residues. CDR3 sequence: CSVEGTSGSSFNEQYF. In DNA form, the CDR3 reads TGCAGCGTTGAAGGGACTAGCGGGAGTAGTTTCAACGAGCAGTACTTC.

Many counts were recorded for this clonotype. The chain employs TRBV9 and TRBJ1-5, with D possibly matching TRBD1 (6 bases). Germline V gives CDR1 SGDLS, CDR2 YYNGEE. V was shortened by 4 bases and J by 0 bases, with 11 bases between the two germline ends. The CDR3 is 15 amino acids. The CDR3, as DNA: TGTGCCAGCAGCCCCACAGGGTATAGCAATCAGCCCCAGCATTTT. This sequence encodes CASSPTGYSNQPQHF.

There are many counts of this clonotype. CDR3 coding DNA: TGCAGCGTGGCACTAGCGGGAGGGCCGGATGAGCAGTTCTTC. Translation gives CSVALAGGPDEQFF. The chain joins TRBV29-1 to TRBJ2-1; 13 nucleotides match TRBD2. Per the germline V gene, CDR1 is SQVTM and CDR2 is ANQGSEA. This CDR3 has 14 amino acids. With 6 bases clipped from V and 8 bases from J, the junction kept 7 bases outside the gene matches.

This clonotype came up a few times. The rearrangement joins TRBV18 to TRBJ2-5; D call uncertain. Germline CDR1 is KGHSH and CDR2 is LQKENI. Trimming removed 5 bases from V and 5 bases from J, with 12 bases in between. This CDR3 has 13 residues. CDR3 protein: CASSAVPRETQYF. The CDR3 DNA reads TGTGCCAGCTCAGCAGTTCCCAGGGAGACCCAGTACTTC.

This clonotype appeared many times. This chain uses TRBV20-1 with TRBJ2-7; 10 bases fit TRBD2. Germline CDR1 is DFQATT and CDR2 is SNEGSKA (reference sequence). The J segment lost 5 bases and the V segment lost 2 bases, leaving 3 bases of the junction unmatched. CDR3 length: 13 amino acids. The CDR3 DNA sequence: TGCAGTGCTAGACTAGCGGGAGCTAACGAGCAGTACTTC. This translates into CSARLAGANEQYF.

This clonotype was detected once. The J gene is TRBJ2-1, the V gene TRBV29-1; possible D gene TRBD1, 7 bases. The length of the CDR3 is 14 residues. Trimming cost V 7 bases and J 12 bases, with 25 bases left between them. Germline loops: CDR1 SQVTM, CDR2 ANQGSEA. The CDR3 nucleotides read TGCAGCGCTGGTGGCGGGACAGCTCAGAAAGGGCAGTTCTTC. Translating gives CSAGGGTAQKGQFF.

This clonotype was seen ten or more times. The CDR3 DNA sequence: TGTGCCAGCAGCCAGTCGAACAGGCTTGACGAAAAACTGTTTTTT. This encodes CASSQSNRLDEKLFF. The chain carries TRBV3-1 and TRBJ1-4, with D maybe TRBD1 (5 bases). The V end was cut by 3 bases, the J end by 8 bases, with 16 bases between. Germline assignment: CDR1 LGHDT and CDR2 YNNKEL (reference sequence). The CDR3 is 15 amino acids.

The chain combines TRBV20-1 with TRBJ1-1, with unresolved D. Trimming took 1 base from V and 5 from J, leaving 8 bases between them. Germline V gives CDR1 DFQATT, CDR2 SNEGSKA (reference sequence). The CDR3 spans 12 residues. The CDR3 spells CSARGEGTEAFF. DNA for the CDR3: TGCAGTGCTAGAGGGGAGGGAACTGAAGCTTTCTTT.

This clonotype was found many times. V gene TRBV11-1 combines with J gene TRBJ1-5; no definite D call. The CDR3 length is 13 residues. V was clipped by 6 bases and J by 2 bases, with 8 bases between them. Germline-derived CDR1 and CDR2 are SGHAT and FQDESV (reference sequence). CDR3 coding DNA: TGTGCCAGCAGGGGAGGAGGCAATCAGCCCCAGCATTTT. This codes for CASRGGGNQPQHF.

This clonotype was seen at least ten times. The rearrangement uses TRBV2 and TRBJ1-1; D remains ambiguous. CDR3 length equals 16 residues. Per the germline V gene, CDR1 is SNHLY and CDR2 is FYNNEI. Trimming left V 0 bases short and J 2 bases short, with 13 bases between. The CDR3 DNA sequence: TGTGCCAGCAGTGAAGCTGAACAGACCTCCAACACTGAAGCTTTCTTT. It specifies CASSEAEQTSNTEAFF.

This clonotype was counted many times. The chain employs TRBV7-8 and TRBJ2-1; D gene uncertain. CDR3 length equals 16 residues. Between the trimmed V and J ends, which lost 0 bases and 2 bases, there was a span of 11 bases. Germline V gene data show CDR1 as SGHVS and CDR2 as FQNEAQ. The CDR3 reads CASSLASSNPYNEQFF. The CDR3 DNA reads TGTGCCAGCAGCTTAGCGTCGAGTAATCCCTACAATGAGCAGTTCTTC.

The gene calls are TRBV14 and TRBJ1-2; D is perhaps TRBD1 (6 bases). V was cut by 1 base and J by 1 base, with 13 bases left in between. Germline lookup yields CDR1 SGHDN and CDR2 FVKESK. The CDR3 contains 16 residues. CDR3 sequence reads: CASSQVGGRVNYGYTF. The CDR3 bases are TGTGCCAGCAGCCAAGTTGGGGGGCGCGTTAACTATGGCTACACCTTC.

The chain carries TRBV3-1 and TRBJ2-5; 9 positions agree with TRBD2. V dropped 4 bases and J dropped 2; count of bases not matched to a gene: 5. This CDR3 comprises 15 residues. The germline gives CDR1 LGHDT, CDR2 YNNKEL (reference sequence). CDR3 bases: TGTGCCAGCAGCCTATCTAGCGGGGTACAAGAGACCCAGTACTTC. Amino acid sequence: CASSLSSGVQETQYF.

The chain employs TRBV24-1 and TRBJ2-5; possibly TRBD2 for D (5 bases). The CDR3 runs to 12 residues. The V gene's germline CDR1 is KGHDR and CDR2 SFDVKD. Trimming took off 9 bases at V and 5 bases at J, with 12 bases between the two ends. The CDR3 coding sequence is TGTGCCACCGGAGGAGATGGGGAGACCCAGTACTTC. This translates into CATGGDGETQYF.

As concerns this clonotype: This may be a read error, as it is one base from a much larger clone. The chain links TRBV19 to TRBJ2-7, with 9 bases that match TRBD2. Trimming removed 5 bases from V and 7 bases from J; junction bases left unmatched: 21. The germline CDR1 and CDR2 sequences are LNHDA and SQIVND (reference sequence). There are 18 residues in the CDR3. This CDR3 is CASSPTSGISSSYNEQYF. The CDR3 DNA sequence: TGTGCCAGTAGTCCGACTAGCGGCATTTCCAGCTCCTACAATGAGCAGTACTTC.